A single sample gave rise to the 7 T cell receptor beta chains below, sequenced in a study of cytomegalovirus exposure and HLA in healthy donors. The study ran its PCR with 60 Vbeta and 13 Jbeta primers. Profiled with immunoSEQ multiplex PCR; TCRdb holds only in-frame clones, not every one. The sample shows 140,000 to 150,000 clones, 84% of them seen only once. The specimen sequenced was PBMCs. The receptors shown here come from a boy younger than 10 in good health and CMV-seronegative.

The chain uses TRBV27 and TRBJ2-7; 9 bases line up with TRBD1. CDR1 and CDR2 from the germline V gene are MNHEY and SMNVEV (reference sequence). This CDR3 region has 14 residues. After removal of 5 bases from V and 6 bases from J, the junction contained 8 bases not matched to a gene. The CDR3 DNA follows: TGTGCCAGCAGTGCCGGGACAGGGATCGGCGAGCAGTACTTC. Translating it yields CASSAGTGIGEQYF.

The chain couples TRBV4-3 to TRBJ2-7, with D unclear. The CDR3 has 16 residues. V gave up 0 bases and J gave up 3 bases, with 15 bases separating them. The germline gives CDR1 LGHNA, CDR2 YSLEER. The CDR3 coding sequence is TGCGCCAGCAGCCAAGACCCCCTAAAGTCGAACTACGAGCAGTACTTC. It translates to CASSQDPLKSNYEQYF.

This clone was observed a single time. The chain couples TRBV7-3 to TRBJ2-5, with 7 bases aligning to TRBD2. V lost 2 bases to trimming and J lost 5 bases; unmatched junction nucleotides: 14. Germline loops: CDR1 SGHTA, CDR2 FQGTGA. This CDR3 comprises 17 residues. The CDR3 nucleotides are TGTGCCAGCAGCTTACGTCTGATGGCGGGAGCGAACGAGACCCAGTACTTC. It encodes CASSLRLMAGANETQYF.

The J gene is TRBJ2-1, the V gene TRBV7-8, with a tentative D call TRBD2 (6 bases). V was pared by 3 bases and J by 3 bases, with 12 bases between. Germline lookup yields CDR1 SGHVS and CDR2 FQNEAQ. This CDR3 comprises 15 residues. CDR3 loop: CASSFGPGGYNEQFF. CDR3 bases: TGTGCCAGCAGCTTTGGCCCCGGGGGCTACAATGAGCAGTTCTTC.

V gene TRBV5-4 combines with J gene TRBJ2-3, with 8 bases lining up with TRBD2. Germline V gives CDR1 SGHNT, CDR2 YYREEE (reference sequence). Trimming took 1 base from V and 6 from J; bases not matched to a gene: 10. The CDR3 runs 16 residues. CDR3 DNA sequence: TGTGCCAGCAGCTTGTGGACTAGCACGGCTCGGGATACGCAGTATTTT. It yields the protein CASSLWTSTARDTQYF.

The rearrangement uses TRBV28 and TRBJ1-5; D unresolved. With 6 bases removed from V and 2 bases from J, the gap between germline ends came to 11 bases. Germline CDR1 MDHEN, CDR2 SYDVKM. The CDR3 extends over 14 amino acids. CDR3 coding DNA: TGTGCCAGCAGCCTCGGCGGGCGCAATCAGCCCCAGCATTTT. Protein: CASSLGGRNQPQHF.

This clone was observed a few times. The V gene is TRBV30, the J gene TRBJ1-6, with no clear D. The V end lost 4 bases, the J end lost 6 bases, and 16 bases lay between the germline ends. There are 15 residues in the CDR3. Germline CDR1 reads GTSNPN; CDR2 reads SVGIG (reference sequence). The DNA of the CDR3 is TGTGCCTGGACGGGAGACATCACCTCTAATTCACCCCTCCACTTT. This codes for CAWTGDITSNSPLHF.